This entry lists 6 T cell receptor beta chains sequenced from one sample in a study of T-cell reconstitution after alpha-beta-depleted transplantation in children. Preparation of the TCRbeta library was carried out with unique molecular identifiers. From the PCR reads, TCRdb called clonotypes with MiXCR, one entry per CDR3 protein. The sample shows hundreds of thousands of distinct CDR3 sequences, approximately 16% of them seen only once. Sequenced here: PBMCs from the stem cell graft donor, sampled from the stem cell graft. These receptor sequences come from a human donor who donated a stem cell graft to a child with acute myeloid leukemia.

The sample holds many counts of this clonotype. J is TRBJ2-3 and V is TRBV20-1, with 14 bases aligning to TRBD2. The CDR3 contains 17 residues. With 6 bases clipped from V and 2 bases from J, the junction kept 10 bases outside the gene matches. Germline assignment: CDR1 DFQATT and CDR2 SNEGSKA (reference sequence). CDR3 nucleotides: TGCAGTGCCAGGACTAGCGGGGGGAGTTGGGTCACAGATACGCAGTATTTT. It translates to CSARTSGGSWVTDTQYF.

J is TRBJ2-1 and V is TRBV11-1; tentatively, D is TRBD1 or TRBD2 (5 bases each). V gave up 5 bases and J gave up 5 bases, with 28 bases separating them. Germline V gene data show CDR1 as SGHAT and CDR2 as FQDESV (reference sequence). CDR3 size: 19 residues. The CDR3 DNA reads as TGTGCCAGCAGCGGGGGTGGGGCAACGATTAAAGGACGCGACAATGAGCAGTTCTTC. It encodes CASSGGGATIKGRDNEQFF.

In this sample, this clonotype turned up a few times. This CDR3 reads CSASPLGERESQALRHNEQFF. Here the CDR3 DNA reads TGCAGTGCTAGCCCCTTGGGTGAAAGGGAGTCCCAGGCCCTCCGTCACAATGAGCAGTTCTTC. The genes are TRBV20-1 and TRBJ2-1; D perhaps matches TRBD2 (5 bases). The length of the CDR3 is 21 residues. The V end was cut by 3 bases, the J end by 5 bases, with 35 bases between. CDR1 DFQATT and CDR2 SNEGSKA come from the germline V gene (reference sequence).

Concerning this clonotype itself: With a much larger clone just one base away, this may be a read error. V gene TRBV20-1 combines with J gene TRBJ2-1, with 7 bases aligning to TRBD2. The germline V gene has CDR1 DFQATT and CDR2 SNEGSKA (reference sequence). The CDR3 is 16 residues long. The CDR3, as DNA: TGCTGTGCTAGTCGGGCGGGCGGGGGAACCTACAATGAGCAGTTCTTC. It codes for CCASRAGGGTYNEQFF.

The V call is TRBV7-3, the J call TRBJ2-1; D unresolved. The CDR3 covers 16 residues. The germline V and J ends were trimmed by 5 bases and 2 bases, with 16 bases remaining between them. Germline V CDR1 and CDR2: SGHTA, FQGTGA. In DNA, the CDR3 is TGTGCCAGCAGCAAAAGAGGCAATCCCACCTACAATGAGCAGTTCTTC. Encoded protein: CASSKRGNPTYNEQFF.

The chain combines TRBV12-3 or TRBV12-4 with TRBJ1-3, with D possibly TRBD1 on 5 matching bases. V lost 8 bases and J 1 base, leaving 15 bases between the germline ends. CDR3 size: 15 residues. The CDR3 DNA is TGTGCCAGCTCTCCAGGGAGGACATCTGGAAACACCATATATTTT. Protein: CASSPGRTSGNTIYF.